The sequence of this T cell receptor (beta chain) was determined in a study of blood T cell repertoires in COVID-19. At the level of the study: The cDNA or gDNA used as material had been derived from T cells, B-cell-depleted T cells, or PBMCs.

Enrollees, roughly 18 to 89 years old, lived in some 24 US areas. Cohorts were assigned according to the clinical history that participants reported. V trimming: 1 base; J trimming: 4 bases; junction bases outside the gene matches: 7. The CDR3 has 16 amino acids. Per the germline V gene, CDR1 is SGHVS and CDR2 is FNYEAQ. Repertoires were generated with immunoSEQ multiplex PCR, while TCRdb's copy carries only in-frame clones and drops some. The sample includes some 250,000 clones, approximately 90% of them seen just once. This chain joins TRBV7-6 and TRBJ2-7; TRBD1 matches 10 bases. The receptor was isolated from a man aged 40-49 years who had recovered from COVID-19. The sample was PBMCs or T cells enriched from blood (not recorded which). CDR3 loop: CASSLGPDRGSYEQYF. For the CDR3, the DNA is TGTGCCAGCAGCTTAGGCCCGGACAGGGGGAGTTACGAGCAGTACTTC.